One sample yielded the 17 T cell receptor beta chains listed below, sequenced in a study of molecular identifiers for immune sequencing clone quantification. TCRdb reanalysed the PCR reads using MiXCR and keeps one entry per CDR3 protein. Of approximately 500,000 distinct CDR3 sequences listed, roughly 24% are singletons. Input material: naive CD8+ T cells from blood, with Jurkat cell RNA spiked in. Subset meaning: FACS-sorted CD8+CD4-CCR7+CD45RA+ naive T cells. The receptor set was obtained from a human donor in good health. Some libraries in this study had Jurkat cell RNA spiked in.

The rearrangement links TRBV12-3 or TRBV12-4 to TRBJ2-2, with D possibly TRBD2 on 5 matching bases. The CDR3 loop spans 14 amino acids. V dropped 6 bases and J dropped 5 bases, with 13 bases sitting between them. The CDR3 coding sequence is TGTGCCAGCAGCCAGGAGGAATCTACCGGGGAGCTGTTTTTT. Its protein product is CASSQEESTGELFF.

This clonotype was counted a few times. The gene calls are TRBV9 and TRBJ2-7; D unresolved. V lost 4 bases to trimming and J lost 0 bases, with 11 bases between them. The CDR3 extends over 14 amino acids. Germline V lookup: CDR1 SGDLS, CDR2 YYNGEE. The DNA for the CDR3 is TGTGCCAGCAGCCCTGACTCGCTCTCCTACGAGCAGTACTTC. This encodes CASSPDSLSYEQYF.

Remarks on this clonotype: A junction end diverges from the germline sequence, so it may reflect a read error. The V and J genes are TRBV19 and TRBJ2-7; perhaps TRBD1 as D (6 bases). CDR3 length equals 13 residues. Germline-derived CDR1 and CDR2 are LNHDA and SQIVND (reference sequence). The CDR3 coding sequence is TGTCCCAGTAGCCCGGGACAAAACTACGAGCAGTACTTC. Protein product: CPSSPGQNYEQYF.

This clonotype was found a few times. This CDR3 is CASSQHSGGAYNEQFF. CDR3 sequence (DNA): TGCGCCAGCAGCCAACATAGCGGGGGGGCCTACAATGAGCAGTTCTTC. This chain joins TRBV4-1 and TRBJ2-1; 11 bases align to TRBD2. The germline gives CDR1 MGHRA, CDR2 YSYEKL. Trimming at V came to 2 bases and at J to 2 bases, leaving 2 bases not matched to a gene. The CDR3 covers 16 residues.

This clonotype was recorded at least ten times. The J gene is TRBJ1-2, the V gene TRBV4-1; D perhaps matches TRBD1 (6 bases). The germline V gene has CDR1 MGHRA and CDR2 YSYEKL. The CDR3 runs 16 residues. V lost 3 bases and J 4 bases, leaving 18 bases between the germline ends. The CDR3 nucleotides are TGCGCCAGCAGCCAGAGTCCCGGGACATTGGGCTATGGCTACACCTTC. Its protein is CASSQSPGTLGYGYTF.

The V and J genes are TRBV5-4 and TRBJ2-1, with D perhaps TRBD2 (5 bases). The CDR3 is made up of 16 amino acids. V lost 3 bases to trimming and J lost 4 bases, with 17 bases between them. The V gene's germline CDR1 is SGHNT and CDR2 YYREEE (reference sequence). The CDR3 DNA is TGTGCCAGCAGCTCCCTGTCGGCTAGCACTTACAATGAGCAGTTCTTC. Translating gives CASSSLSASTYNEQFF.

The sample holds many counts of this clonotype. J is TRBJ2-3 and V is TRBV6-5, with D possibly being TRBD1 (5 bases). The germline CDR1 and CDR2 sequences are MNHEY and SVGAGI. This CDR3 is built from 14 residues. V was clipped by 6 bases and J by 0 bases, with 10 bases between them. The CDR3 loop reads CASRPPGSTDTQYF. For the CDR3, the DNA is TGTGCCAGCAGACCCCCAGGGAGCACAGATACGCAGTATTTT.

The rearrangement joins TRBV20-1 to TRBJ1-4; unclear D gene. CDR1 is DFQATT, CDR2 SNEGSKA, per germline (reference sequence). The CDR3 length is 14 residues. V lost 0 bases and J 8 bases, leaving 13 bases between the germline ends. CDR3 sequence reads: CSARDRRSKEKLFF. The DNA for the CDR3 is TGCAGTGCTAGAGATCGCCGAAGCAAGGAAAAACTGTTTTTT.

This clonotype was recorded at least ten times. The CDR3, as DNA: TGCAGTGCTAGAGATGGTGGGGCGGGAGGGCCCAGCACAGATACGCAGTATTTT. Translating gives CSARDGGAGGPSTDTQYF. The chain joins TRBV20-1 to TRBJ2-3; 9 nucleotides align to TRBD2. J gave up 0 bases and V 0 bases, and 10 bases lay outside the gene matches. The CDR3 extends over 18 amino acids. Germline V CDR1 and CDR2: DFQATT, SNEGSKA (reference sequence).

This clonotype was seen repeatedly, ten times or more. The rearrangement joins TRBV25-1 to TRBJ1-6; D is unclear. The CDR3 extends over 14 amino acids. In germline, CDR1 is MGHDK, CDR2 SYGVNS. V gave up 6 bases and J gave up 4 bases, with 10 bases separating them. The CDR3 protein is CASSPGRYNSPLHF. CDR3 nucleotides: TGTGCCAGCAGCCCCGGGAGGTATAATTCACCCCTCCACTTT. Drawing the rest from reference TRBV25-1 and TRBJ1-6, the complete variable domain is EADIYQTPRYLVIGTGKKITLECSQTMGHDKMYWYQQDPGMELHLIHYSYGVNSTEKGDLSSESTVSRIRTEHFPLTLESARPSHTSQYLCASSPGRYNSPLHFGNGTRLTVT.

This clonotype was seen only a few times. The CDR3 spells CASSQDFLDRGLSEQYF. The DNA of the CDR3 is TGCGCCAGCAGCCAAGATTTCCTGGACAGGGGTCTCTCCGAGCAGTACTTC. This rearrangement joins TRBV4-3 to TRBJ2-7, with 9 bases that match TRBD1. The CDR3 spans 17 residues. The V segment lost 0 bases and the J segment 6 bases; nucleotides outside the gene matches: 12. Germline-derived CDR1 and CDR2 are LGHNA and YSLEER.

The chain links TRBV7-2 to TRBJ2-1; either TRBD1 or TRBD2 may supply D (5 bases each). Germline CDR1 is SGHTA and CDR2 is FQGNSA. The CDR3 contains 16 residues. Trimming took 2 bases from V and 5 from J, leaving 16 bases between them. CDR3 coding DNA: TGTGCCAGCAGCTTATTTAGTTGGGACGGTAACAATGAGCAGTTCTTC. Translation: CASSLFSWDGNNEQFF.

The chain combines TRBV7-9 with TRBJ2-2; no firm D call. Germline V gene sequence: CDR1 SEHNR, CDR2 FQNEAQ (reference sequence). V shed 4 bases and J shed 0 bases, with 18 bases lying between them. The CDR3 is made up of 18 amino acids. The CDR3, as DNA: TGTGCCAGCAGCTCCCCCCGGCTAGGTCTAGCGAACACCGGGGAGCTGTTTTTT. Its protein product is CASSSPRLGLANTGELFF.

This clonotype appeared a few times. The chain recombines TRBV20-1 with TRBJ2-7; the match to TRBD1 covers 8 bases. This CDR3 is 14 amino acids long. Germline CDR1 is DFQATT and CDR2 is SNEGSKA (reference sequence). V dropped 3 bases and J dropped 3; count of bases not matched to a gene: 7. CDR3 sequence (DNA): TGCAGTGCTAGGGGGGACAGGCAACTCTACGAGCAGTACTTC. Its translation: CSARGDRQLYEQYF.

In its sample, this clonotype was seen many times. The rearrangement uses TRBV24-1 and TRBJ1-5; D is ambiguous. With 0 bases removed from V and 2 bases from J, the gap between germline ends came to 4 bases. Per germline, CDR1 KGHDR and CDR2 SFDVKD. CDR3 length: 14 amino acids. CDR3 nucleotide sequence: TGTGCCACCAGTGATTTGGGCGGCAATCAGCCCCAGCATTTT. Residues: CATSDLGGNQPQHF.

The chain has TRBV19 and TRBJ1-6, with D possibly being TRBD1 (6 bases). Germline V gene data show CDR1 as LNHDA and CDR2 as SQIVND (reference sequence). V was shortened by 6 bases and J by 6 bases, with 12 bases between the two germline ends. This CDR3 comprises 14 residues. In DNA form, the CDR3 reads TGTGCCAGTAGCCCCGGACAGTTTAATTCACCCCTCCACTTT. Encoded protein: CASSPGQFNSPLHF. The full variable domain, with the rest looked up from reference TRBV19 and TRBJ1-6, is DGGITQSPKYLFRKEGQNVTLSCEQNLNHDAMYWYRQDPGQGLRLIYYSQIVNDFQKGDIAEGYSVSREKKESFPLTVTSAQKNPTAFYLCASSPGQFNSPLHFGNGTRLTVT.

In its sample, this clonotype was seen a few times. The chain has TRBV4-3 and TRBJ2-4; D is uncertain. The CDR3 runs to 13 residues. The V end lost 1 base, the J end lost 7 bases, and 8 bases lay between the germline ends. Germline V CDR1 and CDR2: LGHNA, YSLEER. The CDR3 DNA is TGCGCCAGCAGCCAAGGTACCCAGAACATTCAGTACTTC. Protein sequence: CASSQGTQNIQYF.